The T cell receptor (beta chain) described here comes from a study of post-analysis software for immune sequencing data. Study at large: Relapsing-remitting, secondary progressive and progressive-relapsing forms of multiple sclerosis all featured among disease courses. Study-wide results and limits: Patients with multiple sclerosis recorded significantly lower normalized Chao1 diversity than controls, the study found. TRBV5-6, TRBV5-1 and TRBV20-1 were among several TRBV segments more frequent in patients than controls. Samples from a shared batch, those prepared together, strongly co-clustered by F measure.

J gave up 5 bases and V 4 bases, and 6 bases lay outside the gene matches. From germline, CDR1 is MDHEN and CDR2 SYDVKM. CDR3 length equals 16 residues. For this clonotype: Its antigen is not identified.

Incorporated into the TCR beta cDNA libraries were unique molecular identifiers, which served to reduce PCR and sequencing biases. Roughly 490,000 cDNA molecules came from approximately 1 to 10 million T cells. TCRdb used MiXCR to reprocess the PCR reads, holding one entry per CDR3 protein. The table lists about 540,000 distinct CDR3 sequences, around 34% of them singletons. The clonotype comes from a girl aged 2-17 years with multiple sclerosis. The sequencing input was blood. The chain carries TRBV28 and TRBJ1-4; 11 positions agree with TRBD1. CDR3: CASSYRTGGSNEKLFF. CDR3 nucleotides: TGTGCCAGCAGTTACCGGACAGGGGGCTCGAATGAAAAACTGTTTTTT.